This TCR beta chain was documented in a study of cytomegalovirus exposure and HLA in healthy donors. Whole-study findings and limits: Reports indicated that the classifier achieved high specificity and sensitivity in diagnosing cytomegalovirus status. With further analysis later on, most CMV-associated TCR beta chains appeared HLA-restricted. Data from an earlier analysis indicated that most TCR beta V segments were productive either about 87% or about 30% of the time. Only CMV serostatus was available as immune exposure information.

Per the germline V gene, CDR1 is SEHNR and CDR2 is FQNEAQ (reference sequence). This CDR3 is 15 amino acids long. With V trimmed by 3 bases and J by 4 bases, 7 bases remained unmatched. The PCR had 60 Vbeta and 13 Jbeta primers. Sequenced by immunoSEQ multiplex PCR; TCRdb stores in-frame clones only, minus some. Among about 150,000 clones listed, roughly 84% were seen once. Of note for this clone: What it recognizes is unknown.

Sequenced input: PBMCs. The chain is built from TRBV7-9 and TRBJ1-1, with 8 bases identical to TRBD1. This TCR derives from a young man in good health and CMV-seropositive. The CDR3 loop is CASSFQGALATEAFF. CDR3 DNA: TGTGCCAGCAGCTTCCAGGGGGCGCTTGCCACTGAAGCTTTCTTT. Variable domain in full (rest from reference TRBV7-9 and TRBJ1-1): DTGVSQNPRHKITKRGQNVTFRCDPISEHNRLYWYRQTLGQGPEFLTYFQNEAQLEKSRLLSDRFSAERPKGSFSTLEIQRTEQGDSAMYLCASSFQGALATEAFFGQGTRLTVV.